The 6 T cell receptor beta chains reported below all come from one sample, sequenced in a study of PD-L1 blockade in urothelial cancer. The protocol was immunoSEQ multiplex PCR, while the TCRdb copy is restricted to in-frame clones and leaves out a portion. The sample lists about 88,000 clones, around nine tenths occurring once. The specimen comprised PBMCs, sampled around atezolizumab (anti-PD-L1) treatment. These receptors came from a man aged 60 to 75 with urothelial cancer.

The table lists this clone with a count of one. This rearrangement joins TRBV7-2 to TRBJ2-1; 12 bases fit TRBD2. The CDR3 is made up of 16 amino acids. Germline values: CDR1 SGHTA, CDR2 FQGNSA. The V and J ends lost 3 bases and 8 bases, in that order; junction bases with no gene match: 8. The CDR3 sequence: CASSLLAGGIGDEQFF. CDR3 DNA sequence: TGTGCCAGCAGCTTGCTAGCGGGGGGGATCGGCGATGAGCAGTTCTTC. The whole variable domain, remainder taken from reference TRBV7-2 and TRBJ2-1, is GAGVSQSPSNKVTEKGKDVELRCDPISGHTALYWYRQSLGQGLEFLIYFQGNSAPDKSGLPSDRFSAERTGGSVSTLTIQRTQQEDSAVYLCASSLLAGGIGDEQFFGPGTRLTVL.

This clone has only one observation. The rearrangement links TRBV14 to TRBJ2-5, with D possibly TRBD1 on 6 matching bases. V was pared by 5 bases and J by 5 bases, with 15 bases between. The germline gives CDR1 SGHDN, CDR2 FVKESK. CDR3 length: 14 residues. The CDR3 is CASSLTDSVETQYF. The CDR3 region has the DNA TGTGCCAGCAGCTTGACGGACAGTGTGGAGACCCAGTACTTC.

This clone came up once. The genes are TRBV6-1 and TRBJ2-7, with 11 bases that match TRBD2. CDR3 size: 14 residues. CDR1 is MNHNS and CDR2 is SASEGT in the germline V gene. The V segment lost 8 bases and the J segment 0 bases; nucleotides outside the gene matches: 3. The CDR3: CASATSGSSYEQYF. The CDR3, as DNA: TGTGCCAGCGCCACTAGCGGGAGCTCCTACGAGCAGTACTTC.

The chain employs TRBV12-5 and TRBJ2-2; D gene ambiguous. V was clipped by 2 bases and J by 2 bases, with 3 bases between them. Germline-derived CDR1 and CDR2 are LGHNT and FRNRAP. CDR3 size: 13 residues. The CDR3 reads CASGLTNTGELFF. CDR3 DNA sequence: TGTGCTAGTGGTTTGACAAACACCGGGGAGCTGTTTTTT.

This clone has only one observation. The V gene is TRBV7-8, the J gene TRBJ2-2, with 11 bases fitting TRBD2. With V trimmed by 1 base and J by 5 bases, 3 bases remained unmatched. This CDR3 is built from 16 residues. The V gene's germline CDR1 is SGHVS and CDR2 FQNEAQ. The CDR3 nucleotides are TGTGCCAGCAGCTTAGTGCGGACTAGCGGGACCGGGGAGCTGTTTTTT. This translates into CASSLVRTSGTGELFF.

The chain employs TRBV4-1 and TRBJ2-7, with 12 bases aligning to TRBD2. CDR1 and CDR2 (germline): MGHRA, YSYEKL. There are 17 residues in the CDR3. The trim removed 2 bases at V and 3 bases at J, leaving 8 bases unmatched. The CDR3 here is CASSQTWTSGKGYEQYF. DNA for the CDR3: TGCGCCAGCAGCCAAACTTGGACTAGCGGGAAAGGCTACGAGCAGTACTTC.